The 27 T cell receptor beta chains below come from one sample, sequenced in a study of cytotoxic CD8 clonotypes in ibrutinib-treated CLL. This table comes from immunoSEQ multiplex PCR, and its TCRdb copy is limited to in-frame clones, with some not included. The table includes approximately 130,000 clones, around four fifths detected once. The material was PBMCs, obtained after 24 months of ibrutinib treatment. These receptors all come from a human donor with chronic lymphocytic leukemia.

The rearrangement joins TRBV19 to TRBJ2-5; either TRBD1 or TRBD2 may supply D (5 bases each). Per the germline V gene, CDR1 is LNHDA and CDR2 is SQIVND (reference sequence). V lost 6 bases, J lost 1 base, and 6 bases lay in between. This CDR3 comprises 12 residues. The CDR3 DNA is TGTGCCAGTAGGGGGGTCCAAGAGACCCAGTACTTC. Amino acids: CASRGVQETQYF.

This rearrangement joins TRBV4-3 to TRBJ2-3, with 7 nucleotides matching TRBD2. The germline V gene encodes CDR1 LGHNA and CDR2 YSLEER. The CDR3 sequence is 14 residues long. V was pared by 0 bases and J by 5 bases, with 2 bases of the junction left unmatched. The CDR3 DNA reads as TGCGCCAGCAGCCAAGATCCGGGGGGAGATACGCAGTATTTT. Encoded protein: CASSQDPGGDTQYF.

This chain uses TRBV7-9 with TRBJ2-3; TRBD1 matches at 8 bases. The CDR3 sequence is 15 residues long. From germline, CDR1 is SEHNR and CDR2 FQNEAQ (reference sequence). V shed 4 bases, J shed 0 bases, and the junction held 3 bases outside the gene matches. The CDR3 region has the DNA TGTGCCAGCAGCTATTGGGACAGGAGCACAGATACGCAGTATTTT. Translating gives CASSYWDRSTDTQYF.

This clone occurred a few times. The chain uses TRBV7-8 and TRBJ2-7, with a tentative D call TRBD1 (6 bases). The germline V and J ends were trimmed by 5 bases and 2 bases, with 13 bases remaining between them. Germline V gives CDR1 SGHVS, CDR2 FQNEAQ. The CDR3 is 14 amino acids. The CDR3 protein is CASSQYRDPYEQYF. The CDR3 DNA reads TGTGCCAGCAGCCAATACAGGGACCCCTACGAGCAGTACTTC.

This chain joins TRBV6-5 and TRBJ1-2; unclear D gene. CDR1 is MNHEY, CDR2 SVGAGI, per germline. The CDR3 has 14 residues. Trimming cost V 0 bases and J 7 bases, with 12 bases left between them. The CDR3 protein is CASSYSGRGSGYTF. The DNA for the CDR3 is TGTGCCAGCAGTTACTCGGGCCGTGGCTCTGGCTACACCTTC.

The CDR3, as DNA: TGTGCCAGCAGCTTGACAGGAGCTAATGAAAAACTGTTTTTT. Translated, it gives CASSLTGANEKLFF. V is TRBV6-6 and J is TRBJ1-4; tentatively, D is TRBD1 (6 bases). Germline V lookup: CDR1 MNHNY, CDR2 SVGAGI (reference sequence). Trimming stripped 6 bases from V and 3 bases from J, with 11 bases between. CDR3 size: 14 residues.

This chain links TRBV7-8 with TRBJ2-5, with TRBD1 identical over 7 bases. V shed 2 bases, J shed 2 bases, and the junction held 5 bases outside the gene matches. The CDR3 loop spans 15 amino acids. Per the germline V gene, CDR1 is SGHVS and CDR2 is FQNEAQ. The CDR3 bases are TGTGCCAGCAGCTTACCCGGGACAGAGCAAGAGACCCAGTACTTC. This gives the protein CASSLPGTEQETQYF.

CDR3 sequence (DNA): TGTGCCACCTCCGGGACATCGTCCAGGCCCCTCCACTTT. As protein: CATSGTSSRPLHF. The chain has TRBV2 and TRBJ1-6; D is possibly TRBD1 (6 bases). The CDR3 runs to 13 residues. V gave up 10 bases and J gave up 13 bases, with 20 bases separating them. Germline CDR1 reads SNHLY; CDR2 reads FYNNEI.

This sequence joins TRBV5-6 and TRBJ1-5; 11 bases are a match to TRBD1. This CDR3 spans 15 amino acids. V was clipped by 2 bases and J by 4 bases; unmatched bases: 2. Germline V CDR1 and CDR2: SGHDT, YYEEEE. CDR3: CASSFGTGGNQPQHF. CDR3 bases: TGTGCCAGCAGCTTCGGGACAGGGGGGAATCAGCCCCAGCATTTT.

A few counts support this clone. The rearrangement links TRBV6-5 to TRBJ2-7; D remains ambiguous. Trimming pared 6 bases from V and 2 bases from J, leaving 11 bases between. Germline V gene lookup returns CDR1 MNHEY and CDR2 SVGAGI. The CDR3 runs to 13 residues. CDR3 DNA sequence: TGTGCCAGCAGCCCCGGGTCCCCCTACGAGCAGTACTTC. Its translation is CASSPGSPYEQYF.

The CDR3 DNA is TGCGCCAGCAGCACACAGGGGATGAGGGCAGATACGCAGTATTTT. It specifies CASSTQGMRADTQYF. V and J are TRBV4-1 and TRBJ2-3, with 7 bases lining up with TRBD1. This CDR3 has 15 residues. Germline V gives CDR1 MGHRA, CDR2 YSYEKL. Germline trimming cut 5 bases from V and 4 bases from J; bases unmatched to any gene: 9.

The V gene is TRBV18, the J gene TRBJ2-3, with D perhaps matching TRBD2 (5 bases). The V end lost 0 bases, the J end lost 5 bases, and 9 bases lay between the germline ends. Germline V gives CDR1 KGHSH, CDR2 LQKENI. The CDR3 runs 14 residues. The CDR3 nucleotides are TGTGCCAGCTCACCACCGGACTCTCGAGATACGCAGTATTTT. Translated: CASSPPDSRDTQYF.

The chain joins TRBV6-5 to TRBJ1-1; D is uncertain. V shed 4 bases and J shed 1 base, with 10 bases lying between them. The germline V gene encodes CDR1 MNHEY and CDR2 SVGAGI. The CDR3 runs 14 residues. For the CDR3, the DNA is TGTGCCAGCAGTTCCCTCGGGCAGAACACTGAAGCTTTCTTT. Protein sequence: CASSSLGQNTEAFF.

The genes are TRBV4-2 and TRBJ2-7; 8 bases map to TRBD2. The CDR3 length is 15 residues. The germline gives CDR1 LGHNA, CDR2 YNFKEQ. The junction had 2 bases not matched to a gene; V was cut back by 0 bases and J by 1 base. The CDR3 loop is CASSQEIAGSYEQYF. The CDR3 region has the DNA TGTGCCAGCAGCCAAGAAATAGCGGGGTCCTACGAGCAGTACTTC.

The chain joins TRBV7-3 to TRBJ2-1, with 8 bases identical to TRBD2. The V and J ends lost 5 bases and 7 bases, in that order; junction bases with no gene match: 10. The CDR3 runs to 15 residues. Germline CDR1 SGHTA, CDR2 FQGTGA. CDR3 amino acids: CASSPRGGQFNEQFF. CDR3 in DNA: TGTGCCAGCAGCCCACGGGGGGGCCAATTTAATGAGCAGTTCTTC.

This clone was seen once. The rearrangement uses TRBV2 and TRBJ2-3; D remains ambiguous. The CDR3 totals 14 residues. In germline, CDR1 is SNHLY, CDR2 FYNNEI. V was shortened by 11 bases and J by 0 bases, with 15 bases between the two germline ends. CDR3 coding DNA: TGTGCCTGTGCCTCTGTCCGAAGCACAGATACGCAGTATTTT. It translates to CACASVRSTDTQYF.

The CDR3 DNA reads TGTGCCAGCAGGTTAAACAGCGGGGATGAGCAGTTCTTC. Its translation: CASRLNSGDEQFF. This chain connects TRBV28 to TRBJ2-1; 7 bases align to TRBD2. The V segment lost 6 bases and the J segment 8 bases; nucleotides outside the gene matches: 7. CDR1 and CDR2 from the germline V gene are MDHEN and SYDVKM. The length of the CDR3 is 13 residues.

This chain uses TRBV7-2 with TRBJ2-1; 9 bases line up with TRBD1. CDR1 SGHTA and CDR2 FQGNSA come from the germline V gene. The ends lost 1 base at V and 7 bases at J; junction bases unmatched: 5. This CDR3 comprises 15 residues. As DNA, the CDR3 is TGTGCCAGCAGCTTAGTCGGGACAGGGAATAATGAGCAGTTCTTC. It encodes CASSLVGTGNNEQFF. The full variable domain, rest sourced from reference TRBV7-2 and TRBJ2-1, is GAGVSQSPSNKVTEKGKDVELRCDPISGHTALYWYRQSLGQGLEFLIYFQGNSAPDKSGLPSDRFSAERTGGSVSTLTIQRTQQEDSAVYLCASSLVGTGNNEQFFGPGTRLTVL.

V usage is TRBV27 and J usage is TRBJ1-5; D might be TRBD1 (5 bases). Between the trimmed V and J ends, which lost 10 bases and 3 bases, there was a span of 13 bases. CDR3 length: 13 residues. CDR1 is MNHEY and CDR2 is SMNVEV in the germline V gene (reference sequence). CDR3 protein: CAIGGRHNQPQHF. CDR3 nucleotide sequence: TGTGCCATCGGGGGACGGCACAATCAGCCCCAGCATTTT.

This clone was picked up one time. V is TRBV7-9 and J is TRBJ2-1; 9 positions agree with TRBD2. Per the germline V gene, CDR1 is SEHNR and CDR2 is FQNEAQ (reference sequence). Losses at the gene ends were 3 bases for V and 8 bases for J; bases not matched to a gene: 8. CDR3 length: 15 amino acids. The CDR3 DNA follows: TGTGCCAGCAGCTTTAGCGGGGGCCCGATGGATGAGCAGTTCTTC. Translated, it gives CASSFSGGPMDEQFF.

V gene TRBV2 combines with J gene TRBJ2-7; 10 nucleotides match TRBD1. Trimming at V came to 6 bases and at J to 0 bases, leaving 5 bases not matched to a gene. CDR3 length: 15 residues. The germline gives CDR1 SNHLY, CDR2 FYNNEI. The DNA for the CDR3 is TGTGCCAGCAGGGGACAGGGGCGGAGCTCCTACGAGCAGTACTTC. Translated: CASRGQGRSSYEQYF.

The chain uses TRBV7-9 and TRBJ1-5, with TRBD1 as a possible D gene (6 bases). Germline CDR1 reads SEHNR; CDR2 reads FQNEAQ (reference sequence). Trimming left V 1 base short and J 0 bases short, with 16 bases between. This CDR3 comprises 18 residues. The CDR3 DNA follows: TGTGCCAGCAGCTTAGGGTCAGGGGCCCCACCTAGCAATCAGCCCCAGCATTTT. Its protein is CASSLGSGAPPSNQPQHF.

The V call is TRBV5-1, the J call TRBJ2-1; 7 bases fit TRBD1. J gave up 9 bases and V 0 bases, and 6 bases lay outside the gene matches. The length of the CDR3 is 14 residues. Germline V gives CDR1 SGHRS, CDR2 YFSETQ. The CDR3 DNA reads TGCGCCAGCAGCTTGGAAATAGGGGGCTCTGAGCAGTTCTTC. Translating it yields CASSLEIGGSEQFF.

This clone was seen only once. The V call is TRBV5-8, the J call TRBJ1-1; D is unclear. The germline V and J ends were trimmed by 2 bases and 2 bases, with 10 bases remaining between them. CDR1 is SGHTS and CDR2 is YDEGEE in the germline V gene. This CDR3 spans 14 amino acids. The CDR3: CASSLLNRNTEAFF. The CDR3 bases are TGTGCCAGCAGCTTATTGAACCGCAACACTGAAGCTTTCTTT.

The chain is built from TRBV5-1 and TRBJ1-4; 7 bases fit TRBD1. This CDR3 comprises 17 residues. Germline lookup yields CDR1 SGHRS and CDR2 YFSETQ. V shed 4 bases, J shed 0 bases, and the junction held 9 bases outside the gene matches. CDR3 region: CASSPVEGAATNEKLFF. The CDR3 DNA follows: TGCGCCAGCAGCCCCGTCGAGGGGGCCGCAACTAATGAAAAACTGTTTTTT.

The rearrangement joins TRBV10-3 to TRBJ2-5; unclear D gene. This CDR3 spans 14 amino acids. Germline CDR1 is ENHRY and CDR2 is SYGVKD. V lost 3 bases and J lost 2, with 10 bases in between. The CDR3 nucleotides read TGTGCCATCAGTGATCGGCCGATACAAGAGACCCAGTACTTC. Protein: CAISDRPIQETQYF.

The chain employs TRBV10-3 and TRBJ1-1; unclear D gene. Between the trimmed V and J ends, which lost 2 bases and 4 bases, there was a span of 11 bases. The V gene's germline CDR1 is ENHRY and CDR2 SYGVKD. The CDR3 consists of 14 residues. As DNA, the CDR3 is TGTGCCATCAGTGAGGCCGCGATGGTCACTGAAGCTTTCTTT. Amino acids: CAISEAAMVTEAFF.